This T cell receptor (beta chain) emerged from a study of blood T cells in healthy people across ages. The V gene's germline CDR1 is SGHTA and CDR2 FQGNSA. Trimming cost V 6 bases and J 4 bases; bases outside gene matches: 9. This CDR3 has 16 amino acids. Alongside a J-beta primer mix, a sample-barcoded 5' primer served in a second PCR lasting about 7 to 11 cycles. TCRdb reprocessed the 5' RACE reads via MiXCR and lists one record per CDR3 protein. Of 1.5 million or so distinct CDR3 sequences listed, roughly 43% are singletons. This sequence joins TRBV7-2 and TRBJ2-3; TRBD2 matches at 11 bases. The origin of this receptor is a young woman in good health. The sequenced material came from blood. In nucleotides, the CDR3 is TGTGCCAGCAGTTCCGTAGCGGGAGGGAACGCAGATACGCAGTATTTT. Translated, it gives CASSSVAGGNADTQYF.